Each of the 26 T cell receptor beta chains below was sequenced from the same sample in a study of blood T cell repertoires in COVID-19. Assay used: immunoSEQ multiplex PCR; TCRdb lists only in-frame clones, some missing. The sample yields around 88,000 clones, approximately 91% seen once. Sequencing was carried out using peripheral blood. These receptors all come from an elderly woman with acute or convalescent COVID-19.

The chain is built from TRBV7-2 and TRBJ1-1; D is possibly TRBD1 (5 bases). The CDR3 is made up of 13 amino acids. CDR1 and CDR2 (germline): SGHTA, FQGNSA. V was cut by 3 bases and J by 5 bases, with 10 bases left in between. The DNA of the CDR3 is TGTGCCAGCAGCTTCGGGAGACAGACTGAAGCTTTCTTT. This encodes CASSFGRQTEAFF.

This sequence joins TRBV24-1 and TRBJ1-3, with D unresolved. CDR1 KGHDR and CDR2 SFDVKD come from the germline V gene. Trimming took off 4 bases at V and 4 bases at J, with 10 bases between the two ends. This CDR3 has 14 amino acids. The CDR3 coding sequence is TGTGCCACCAGTGAACGTGGGCCCGGAAACACCATATATTTT. Translating gives CATSERGPGNTIYF.

The chain joins TRBV3-1 (or the pseudogene TRBV3-2) to TRBJ1-6; 10 bases fit TRBD1. Germline V gives CDR1 LGHDT, CDR2 YNNKEL (reference sequence). The CDR3 is 14 residues long. Trimming took 4 bases from V and 8 from J; bases not matched to a gene: 2. CDR3 bases: TGTGCCAGCAGCCTAGGGACAGGGGATTCACCCCTCCACTTT. Translation gives CASSLGTGDSPLHF.

CDR3 protein: CASSSPPGTGGMDTQYF. The CDR3 bases are TGTGCCAGTAGTTCCCCCCCAGGGACAGGGGGAATGGATACGCAGTATTTT. The V and J genes are TRBV19 and TRBJ2-3; 11 nucleotides match TRBD1. Trimming cost V 5 bases and J 6 bases; bases outside gene matches: 13. The CDR3 loop spans 17 amino acids. From germline, CDR1 is LNHDA and CDR2 SQIVND (reference sequence).

This sequence joins TRBV5-5 and TRBJ2-1; 10 bases agree with TRBD2. V gave up 1 base and J gave up 4 bases; unmatched junction bases: 5. The germline gives CDR1 SGHKS, CDR2 YYEKEE (reference sequence). The CDR3 is 16 residues long. DNA of the CDR3: TGTGCCAGCAGCTTGCCTCTAGCGGGGGTGTACAATGAGCAGTTCTTC. This translates into CASSLPLAGVYNEQFF.

The chain joins TRBV6-5 to TRBJ2-1; 11 bases match TRBD2. With V trimmed by 4 bases and J by 5 bases, 7 bases remained unmatched. Germline values: CDR1 MNHEY, CDR2 SVGAGI. The CDR3 has 16 residues. This chain's CDR3 is CASSSAFSGRDNEQFF. In nucleotides, the CDR3 is TGTGCCAGCAGTTCTGCCTTTAGCGGGAGGGACAATGAGCAGTTCTTC.

The chain is built from TRBV18 and TRBJ1-5; D not resolved. This CDR3 spans 13 amino acids. V was cut by 7 bases and J by 3 bases, with 10 bases left in between. CDR1 and CDR2 (germline): KGHSH, LQKENI. CDR3 DNA: TGTGCCAGCTGCATAAACTACAATCAGCCCCAGCATTTT. Its protein is CASCINYNQPQHF.

The V call is TRBV3-1 (or the pseudogene TRBV3-2), the J call TRBJ2-7, with TRBD2 identical over 8 bases. This CDR3 has 13 residues. V shed 5 bases, J shed 3 bases, and the junction held 3 bases outside the gene matches. CDR1 is LGHDT and CDR2 is YNNKEL in the germline V gene (reference sequence). The CDR3 reads CASSAGTSYEQYF. The CDR3 nucleotides read TGTGCCAGCAGCGCCGGGACTAGCTACGAGCAGTACTTC.

V is TRBV12-3 or TRBV12-4 and J is TRBJ1-5; possible D gene TRBD1, 5 bases. The CDR3 covers 13 residues. The V end lost 3 bases, the J end lost 7 bases, and 10 bases lay between the germline ends. The CDR3 bases are TGTGCCAGCAGTTTCCCGGGGGACCAGCCCCAGCATTTT. It yields the protein CASSFPGDQPQHF.

The chain uses TRBV5-1 and TRBJ1-2, with 7 bases matching TRBD1. The germline V gene encodes CDR1 SGHRS and CDR2 YFSETQ. J lost 3 bases, V lost 1 base, and 6 bases had no gene match. The CDR3 has 15 amino acids. The CDR3 sequence: CASSLRETGDYGYTF. In nucleotides, the CDR3 is TGCGCCAGCAGCTTGAGGGAAACAGGGGACTATGGCTACACCTTC.

The chain joins TRBV5-1 to TRBJ2-5; TRBD1 matches at 8 bases. The CDR3 runs 14 residues. The germline CDR1 and CDR2 sequences are SGHRS and YFSETQ. V was pared by 0 bases and J by 3 bases, with 1 base of the junction left unmatched. The CDR3 coding sequence is TGCGCCAGCAGCTTGGGGGGACAGGAAGAGACCCAGTACTTC. This sequence encodes CASSLGGQEETQYF.

The chain uses TRBV6-2 or TRBV6-3 and TRBJ2-6, with 10 bases lining up with TRBD1. The germline CDR1 and CDR2 sequences are MNHEY and SVGEGT. The CDR3 is 19 residues long. V lost 5 bases, J lost 0 bases, and 10 bases stayed unmatched. CDR3 residues: CASSTTGTGVRSGANVLTF. The CDR3 bases are TGTGCCAGCAGTACCACCGGGACAGGGGTTCGCTCTGGGGCCAACGTCCTGACTTTC.

The genes are TRBV3-1 (or the pseudogene TRBV3-2) and TRBJ1-1; 7 bases agree with TRBD1. J was trimmed by 0 bases and V by 4 bases; bases with no gene match: 5. The CDR3 loop spans 15 amino acids. Per the germline V gene, CDR1 is LGHDT and CDR2 is YNNKEL (reference sequence). CDR3 DNA sequence: TGTGCCAGCAGCCCCCACAGGGGAGTGAACACTGAAGCTTTCTTT. This sequence encodes CASSPHRGVNTEAFF.

The rearrangement uses TRBV2 and TRBJ1-1; a possible D gene is TRBD1 (5 bases). There are 13 residues in the CDR3. V was shortened by 4 bases and J by 4 bases, with 10 bases between the two germline ends. Per germline, CDR1 SNHLY and CDR2 FYNNEI. The CDR3 loop is CASSVGVITEAFF. The CDR3 DNA follows: TGTGCCAGCAGTGTAGGGGTGATCACTGAAGCTTTCTTT.

The V and J genes are TRBV7-9 and TRBJ1-2; TRBD1 might be the D (6 bases). The germline V gene encodes CDR1 SEHNR and CDR2 FQNEAQ (reference sequence). V was shortened by 2 bases and J by 0 bases, with 13 bases between the two germline ends. The CDR3 is made up of 16 amino acids. The CDR3 is CASSLRRTVPNYGYTF. CDR3 DNA: TGTGCCAGCAGCTTAAGGAGGACAGTCCCTAACTATGGCTACACCTTC.

V usage is TRBV9 and J usage is TRBJ1-6; weak D call: TRBD1 (5 bases). CDR3 size: 14 residues. V lost 3 bases and J lost 10, with 14 bases in between. The germline CDR1 and CDR2 sequences are SGDLS and YYNGEE. CDR3 residues: CASSAGTPTSPLHF. The CDR3 nucleotides read TGTGCCAGCAGCGCCGGGACTCCGACCTCACCCCTCCACTTT. The whole variable domain, filled in from reference TRBV9 and TRBJ1-6, reads DSGVTQTPKHLITATGQRVTLRCSPRSGDLSVYWYQQSLDQGLQFLIQYYNGEERAKGNILERFSAQQFPDLHSELNLSSLELGDSALYFCASSAGTPTSPLHFGNGTRLTVT.

The chain uses TRBV4-1 and TRBJ2-7, with a tentative D call TRBD1 (6 bases). The V end was cut by 4 bases, the J end by 2 bases, with 12 bases between. The germline gives CDR1 MGHRA, CDR2 YSYEKL. There are 14 residues in the CDR3. The CDR3 spells CASSPPGTTYEQYF. The CDR3 DNA is TGCGCCAGCAGCCCCCCAGGGACAACCTACGAGCAGTACTTC.

J is TRBJ2-7 and V is TRBV4-3; a possible D gene is TRBD1 (6 bases). Germline CDR1 and CDR2: LGHNA and YSLEER. Trimming took off 0 bases at V and 2 bases at J, with 17 bases between the two ends. This CDR3 region has 17 residues. The CDR3 nucleotides read TGCGCCAGCAGCCAAGAGTGGGGATCAGGACAGACCTACGAGCAGTACTTC. Encoded protein: CASSQEWGSGQTYEQYF.

This chain links TRBV3-1 (or the pseudogene TRBV3-2) with TRBJ1-3; the D is unclear. The CDR3 consists of 11 residues. V was cut by 8 bases and J by 4 bases, with 6 bases left in between. Germline V gene sequence: CDR1 LGHDT, CDR2 YNNKEL (reference sequence). In nucleotides, the CDR3 is TGTGCCAGCGCCCAGGGAAACACCATATATTTT. Translated, it gives CASAQGNTIYF.

This chain uses TRBV7-2 with TRBJ1-3; 8 bases are a match to TRBD1. The germline gives CDR1 SGHTA, CDR2 FQGNSA. J lost 0 bases, V lost 5 bases, and 3 bases had no gene match. The CDR3 extends over 15 amino acids. In DNA, the CDR3 is TGTGCCAGCAGCACGGGACAGGCCTCTGGAAACACCATATATTTT. Translation: CASSTGQASGNTIYF.

This clone was found once. The chain couples TRBV4-3 to TRBJ2-5; 8 bases agree with TRBD2. Germline V gene data show CDR1 as LGHNA and CDR2 as YSLEER. With V trimmed by 4 bases and J by 3 bases, 4 bases remained unmatched. The CDR3 runs 14 residues. CDR3 residues: CASSRGLEKETQYF. For the CDR3, the DNA is TGCGCCAGCAGCCGGGGACTAGAAAAAGAGACCCAGTACTTC.

The V gene is TRBV30, the J gene TRBJ1-5, with 7 bases identical to TRBD1. From germline, CDR1 is GTSNPN and CDR2 SVGIG (reference sequence). The V and J ends lost 2 bases and 7 bases, in that order; junction bases with no gene match: 5. The CDR3 loop spans 13 amino acids. CDR3 bases: TGTGCCTGGAGTATTACAGGGGACCAGCCCCAGCATTTT. Translated, it gives CAWSITGDQPQHF.

The chain recombines TRBV6-2 or TRBV6-3 with TRBJ2-1, with 9 bases aligning to TRBD1. The length of the CDR3 is 17 residues. Germline V gene lookup returns CDR1 MNHEY and CDR2 SVGEGT. The junction had 11 bases not matched to a gene; V was cut back by 0 bases and J by 8 bases. The CDR3, as DNA: TGTGCCAGCAGTTACTCGAGGCGGACAGGGGCTACCTATGAGCAGTTCTTC. It encodes CASSYSRRTGATYEQFF.

The chain has TRBV6-5 and TRBJ1-3, with a possible D match to TRBD1 (5 bases). Germline V gene lookup returns CDR1 MNHEY and CDR2 SVGAGI. Trimming shortened V by 1 base and J by 5 bases, and 12 bases separated the two germline ends. The CDR3 consists of 15 residues. DNA for the CDR3: TGTGCCAGCAGTTACTTCGGGGGTGACAGAAACACCATATATTTT. It codes for CASSYFGGDRNTIYF.

The chain is built from TRBV7-2 and TRBJ1-3; perhaps TRBD1 as D (5 bases). The length of the CDR3 is 18 residues. Deletions cut 5 bases from V and 2 bases from J, with 22 bases between. CDR1 and CDR2 (germline): SGHTA, FQGNSA. CDR3 region: CASSTLRSTVTTGNTIYF. Here the CDR3 DNA reads TGTGCCAGCAGCACACTTCGTTCGACAGTTACAACTGGAAACACCATATATTTT.

The rearrangement joins TRBV2 to TRBJ1-1; no clear D gene. CDR1 SNHLY and CDR2 FYNNEI come from the germline V gene. This CDR3 is built from 15 residues. With 0 bases removed from V and 7 bases from J, the gap between germline ends came to 15 bases. The CDR3 DNA sequence: TGTGCCAGCAGTGAAGCGCTTCGTGTTAGCGGTGAAGCTTTCTTT. Protein sequence: CASSEALRVSGEAFF.